This TCR beta chain was captured by sequencing in a study of blood T cell repertoires in COVID-19. Study as a whole: COVID-19 samples from acute and convalescent phases originated in the United States, Italy and Spain. PBMCs, B-cell-depleted T cells, or T cells were the source of the cDNA or gDNA that made up the material.

This clone was recorded once. Per the original data handling: Reference gene primer amplification yielded estimated nucleated cell counts. The data were produced by immunoSEQ multiplex PCR, yet TCRdb's version contains in-frame clones alone and is incomplete. That table is the source of V, J and clone size, and D and trimming were worked out from the DNA. The data contain 130,000 to 150,000 clones, 81% of them singletons. The CDR3 covers 15 residues. The junction had 3 bases not matched to a gene; V was cut back by 6 bases and J by 2 bases. Looked up from germline, CDR1 is MRHNA and CDR2 is SNTAGT. The sequencing sample was made of peripheral blood. The chain uses TRBV6-4 and TRBJ2-3; 12 bases map to TRBD2. The sequence derives from a human donor with acute or convalescent COVID-19. The donor label of this sample is uncertain. CDR3 DNA: TGTGCCAGCAGCCGACTAGCGGGGGCCACAGATACGCAGTATTTT. Protein: CASSRLAGATDTQYF.